One sample yielded the 5 T cell receptor beta chains listed below, sequenced in a study of blood T cells in healthy people across ages. Through a sample-barcoded 5' primer and a J-beta primer mix, a second PCR was run for roughly 6 to 12 cycles. MiXCR, run by TCRdb on the 5' RACE reads, gives a single entry per CDR3 protein. This table has about 1.8 million distinct CDR3 sequences, around 48% appearing once. The sequenced sample was blood. All receptors derive from a woman between 40 and 55 years old in good health.

This clonotype showed up just once. The junction differs from germline at one of its ends, possibly a read error. V gene TRBV4-3 combines with J gene TRBJ2-1; D tentatively fits TRBD1 or TRBD2 (5 bases each). The CDR3 extends over 14 amino acids. Germline assignment: CDR1 LGHNA and CDR2 YSLEER. The CDR3 region has the DNA TGCACCAGCAGCCAAGATAAGGGGAGAGGCGAGCAGTTCTTC. It is translated as CTSSQDKGRGEQFF.

V and J are TRBV15 and TRBJ2-6; D remains unclear. CDR3 length: 16 amino acids. Trimming pared 3 bases from V and 0 bases from J, leaving 9 bases between. CDR1 is LNHNV, CDR2 YYDKDF, per germline (reference sequence). CDR3 in amino acids: CATSSQDDSGANVLTF. The CDR3 region has the DNA TGTGCCACCAGCAGCCAGGACGACTCTGGGGCCAACGTCCTGACTTTC.

V usage is TRBV6-5 and J usage is TRBJ2-1, with TRBD1 matching over 9 bases. Germline V CDR1 and CDR2: MNHEY, SVGAGI. Trimming removed 0 bases from V and 12 bases from J; junction bases left unmatched: 6. The CDR3 has 14 amino acids. Here the CDR3 reads CASSYSDRGAGQFF. The DNA of the CDR3 is TGTGCCAGCAGTTACTCCGACAGGGGGGCAGGGCAGTTCTTC.

This clonotype was seen more than once but under ten times. This chain uses TRBV20-1 with TRBJ2-1; possible D gene TRBD2, 7 bases. The V end was cut by 1 base, the J end by 1 base, with 20 bases between. This CDR3 is built from 18 residues. Looked up from germline, CDR1 is DFQATT and CDR2 is SNEGSKA (reference sequence). CDR3: CSARARVGGGISYNEQFF. The DNA of the CDR3 is TGCAGTGCTAGAGCAAGGGTAGGGGGGGGGATTTCCTACAATGAGCAGTTCTTC.

This clonotype was detected a few times. The rearrangement joins TRBV12-3 or TRBV12-4 to TRBJ2-3; TRBD2 might be the D (5 bases). Trimming shortened V by 8 bases and J by 0 bases, and 9 bases separated the two germline ends. This CDR3 has 13 residues. CDR3 region: CASGAASTDTQYF. The CDR3 DNA sequence: TGTGCCAGCGGAGCGGCTAGCACAGATACGCAGTATTTT.